This T cell receptor (beta chain) was observed in a study of blood T cells in healthy people across ages. Trimming shortened V by 0 bases and J by 0 bases, and 18 bases separated the two germline ends. Looked up from germline, CDR1 is SGHRS and CDR2 is YFSETQ. This CDR3 region has 19 residues. Donors gave ten milliliters of peripheral blood apiece. The use of a sample-barcoded 5' primer and a J-beta primer mix characterized a second PCR of 7 to 11 cycles. TCRdb re-called the 5' RACE reads with MiXCR, one entry per CDR3 protein. This table has more than 650,000 distinct CDR3 sequences, around a quarter appearing once. This same sample was also part of a study on T cells of mothers and their children.

This clonotype originated in a boy younger than 18 in good health. The genes are TRBV5-1 and TRBJ1-4; D is ambiguous. The sequenced material came from blood. The chain's CDR3 is CASSLGVARTITTNEKLFF. The CDR3 DNA sequence: TGCGCCAGCAGCTTGGGGGTCGCTAGGACTATAACAACTAATGAAAAACTGTTTTTT.